This T cell receptor beta chain is from a study of shared clonotypes between healthy human individuals. Study-level information: The plates for each donor numbered three CD4 naive, three CD4 memory, two CD8 naive and one CD8 memory. Broader study findings: A handful of donors held about 5.1% of naive CD4 clonotypes in common. As a rule, naive subsets had a larger estimated richness than memory subsets.

Per the germline V gene, CDR1 is SGHRS and CDR2 is YFSETQ. With V trimmed by 0 bases and J by 5 bases, 4 bases remained unmatched. This CDR3 comprises 14 residues. Sequencing used immunoSEQ multiplex PCR; TCRdb keeps in-frame clones, though not all of them. Of approximately 110,000 clones listed, 67% are singletons. Turning to this clone: The antigen remains undetermined. The same CDR3 arises from other DNA sequences in this sample as well.

The J gene is TRBJ1-1, the V gene TRBV5-1; TRBD1 matches 7 bases. This receptor was identified in a woman between 25 and 40 years old in good health. The sample consisted of memory CD8+ T cells sorted from blood. Subset noted: CD45RO+ cells pooled with CCR7-negative TemRA cells. The CDR3 sequence is CASSLGQGRTEAFF. CDR3 DNA sequence: TGCGCCAGCAGCTTGGGACAGGGAAGGACTGAAGCTTTCTTT.